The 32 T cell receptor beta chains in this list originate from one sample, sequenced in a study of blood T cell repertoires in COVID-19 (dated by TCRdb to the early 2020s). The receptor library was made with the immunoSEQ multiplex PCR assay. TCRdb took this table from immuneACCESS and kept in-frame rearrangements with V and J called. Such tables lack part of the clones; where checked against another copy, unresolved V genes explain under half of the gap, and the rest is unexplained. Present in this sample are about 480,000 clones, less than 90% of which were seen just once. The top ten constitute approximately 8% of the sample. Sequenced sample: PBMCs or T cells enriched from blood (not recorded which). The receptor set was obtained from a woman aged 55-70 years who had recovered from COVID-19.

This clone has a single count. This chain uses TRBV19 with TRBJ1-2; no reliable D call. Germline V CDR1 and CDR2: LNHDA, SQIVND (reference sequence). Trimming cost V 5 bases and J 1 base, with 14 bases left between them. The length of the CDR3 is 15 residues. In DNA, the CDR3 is TGTGCCAGTAGTGCAGTCGTCGGGGTTAACTATGGCTACACCTTC. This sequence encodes CASSAVVGVNYGYTF.

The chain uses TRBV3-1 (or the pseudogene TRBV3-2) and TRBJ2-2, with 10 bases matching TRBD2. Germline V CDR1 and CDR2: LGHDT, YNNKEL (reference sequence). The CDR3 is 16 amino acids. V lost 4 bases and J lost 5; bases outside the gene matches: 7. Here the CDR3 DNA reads TGTGCCAGCAGCCTCATAGCGGGGGGCCGAACCGGGGAGCTGTTTTTT. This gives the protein CASSLIAGGRTGELFF.

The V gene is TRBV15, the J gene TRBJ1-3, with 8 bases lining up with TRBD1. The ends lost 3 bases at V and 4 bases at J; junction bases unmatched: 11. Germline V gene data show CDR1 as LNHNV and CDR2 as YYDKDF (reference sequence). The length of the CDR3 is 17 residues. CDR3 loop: CATSRFRTGRGGNTIYF. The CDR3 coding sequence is TGTGCCACCAGCAGGTTTCGGACAGGGCGAGGGGGAAACACCATATATTTT.

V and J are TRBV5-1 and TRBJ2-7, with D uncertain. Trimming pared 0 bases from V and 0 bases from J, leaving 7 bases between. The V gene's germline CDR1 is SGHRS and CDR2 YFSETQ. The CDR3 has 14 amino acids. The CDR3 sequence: CASSLAGYSYEQYV. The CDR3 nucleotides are TGCGCCAGCAGCTTGGCCGGTTACTCCTACGAGCAGTACGTC.

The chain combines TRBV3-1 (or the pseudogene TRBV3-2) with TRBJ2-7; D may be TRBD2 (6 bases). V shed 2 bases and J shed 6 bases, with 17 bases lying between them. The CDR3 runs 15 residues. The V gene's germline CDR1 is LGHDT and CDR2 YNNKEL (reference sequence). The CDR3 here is CASSQSPYGGSEQYV. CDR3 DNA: TGTGCCAGCAGCCAAAGTCCCTACGGGGGTAGCGAGCAGTACGTC.

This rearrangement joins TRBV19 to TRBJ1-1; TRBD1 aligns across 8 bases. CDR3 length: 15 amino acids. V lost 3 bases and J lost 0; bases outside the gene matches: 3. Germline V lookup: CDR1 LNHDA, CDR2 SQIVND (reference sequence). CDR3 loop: CASSIGQGVNTEAFF. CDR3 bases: TGTGCCAGTAGTATTGGACAGGGAGTGAACACTGAAGCTTTCTTT.

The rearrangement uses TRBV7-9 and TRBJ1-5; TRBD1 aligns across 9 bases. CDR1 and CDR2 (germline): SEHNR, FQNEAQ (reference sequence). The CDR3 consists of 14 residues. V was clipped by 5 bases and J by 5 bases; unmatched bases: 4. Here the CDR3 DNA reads TGTGCCAGCAGCCTAGGACAGGGGCATCAGCCCCAGCATTTT. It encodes CASSLGQGHQPQHF.

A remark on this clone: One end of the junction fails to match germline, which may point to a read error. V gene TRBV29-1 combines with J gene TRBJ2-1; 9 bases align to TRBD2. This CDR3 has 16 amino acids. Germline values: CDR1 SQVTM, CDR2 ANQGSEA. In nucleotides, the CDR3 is TGCAGCGTTGAAGGGTCCGGGACTAGCTCCCACAATGAGCAGTTCTTC. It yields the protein CSVEGSGTSSHNEQFF.

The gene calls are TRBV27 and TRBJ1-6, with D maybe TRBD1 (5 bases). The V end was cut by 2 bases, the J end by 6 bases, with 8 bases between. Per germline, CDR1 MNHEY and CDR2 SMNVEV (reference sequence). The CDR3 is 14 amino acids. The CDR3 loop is CASSLAQGNSPLHF. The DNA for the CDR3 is TGTGCCAGCAGTTTAGCGCAGGGTAATTCACCCCTCCACTTT.

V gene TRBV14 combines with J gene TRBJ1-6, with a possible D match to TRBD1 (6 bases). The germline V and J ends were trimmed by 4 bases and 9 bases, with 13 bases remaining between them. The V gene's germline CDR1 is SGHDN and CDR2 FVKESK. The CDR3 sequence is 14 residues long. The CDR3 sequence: CASSLGGGLSPLHF. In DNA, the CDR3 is TGTGCCAGCAGCCTGGGCGGGGGGCTTTCACCCCTCCACTTT.

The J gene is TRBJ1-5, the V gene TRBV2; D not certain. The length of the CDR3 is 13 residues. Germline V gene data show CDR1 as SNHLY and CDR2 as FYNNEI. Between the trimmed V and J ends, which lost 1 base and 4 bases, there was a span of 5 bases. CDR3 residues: CASSEGENQPQHF. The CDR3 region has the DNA TGTGCCAGCAGTGAAGGGGAGAATCAGCCCCAGCATTTT.

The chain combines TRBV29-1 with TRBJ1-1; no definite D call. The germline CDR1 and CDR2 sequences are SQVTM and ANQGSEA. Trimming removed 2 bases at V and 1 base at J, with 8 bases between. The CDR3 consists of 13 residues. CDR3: CSVERQANTEAFF. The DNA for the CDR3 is TGCAGCGTTGAACGGCAGGCGAACACTGAAGCTTTCTTT.

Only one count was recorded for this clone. The CDR3 protein is CATSGRGSATNTGELFF. In DNA, the CDR3 is TGTGCCACCAGCGGTAGGGGGTCGGCAACGAACACCGGGGAGCTGTTTTTT. The chain employs TRBV24-1 and TRBJ2-2; weak D call: TRBD1 (6 bases). The germline gives CDR1 KGHDR, CDR2 SFDVKD. This CDR3 is 17 amino acids long. The V end was cut by 7 bases, the J end by 0 bases, with 17 bases between.

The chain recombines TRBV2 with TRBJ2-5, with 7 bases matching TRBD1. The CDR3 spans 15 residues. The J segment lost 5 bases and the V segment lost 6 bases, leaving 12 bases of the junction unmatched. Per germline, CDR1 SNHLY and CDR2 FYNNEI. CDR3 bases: TGTGCCAGCAGGGCGACAGGGATCTTAGGGGAGACCCAGTACTTC. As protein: CASRATGILGETQYF.

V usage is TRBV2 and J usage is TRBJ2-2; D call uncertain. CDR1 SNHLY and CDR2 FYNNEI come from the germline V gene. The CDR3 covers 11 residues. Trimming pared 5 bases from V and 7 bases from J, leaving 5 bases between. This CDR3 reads CASSLNGELFF. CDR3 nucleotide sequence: TGTGCCAGCAGTTTAAACGGGGAGCTGTTTTTT.

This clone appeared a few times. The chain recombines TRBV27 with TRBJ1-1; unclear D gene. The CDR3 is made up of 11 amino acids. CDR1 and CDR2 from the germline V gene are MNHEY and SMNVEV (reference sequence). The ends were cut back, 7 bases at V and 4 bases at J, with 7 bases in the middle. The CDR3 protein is CASIGSTEAFF. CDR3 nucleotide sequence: TGTGCCAGCATTGGTAGCACTGAAGCTTTCTTT.

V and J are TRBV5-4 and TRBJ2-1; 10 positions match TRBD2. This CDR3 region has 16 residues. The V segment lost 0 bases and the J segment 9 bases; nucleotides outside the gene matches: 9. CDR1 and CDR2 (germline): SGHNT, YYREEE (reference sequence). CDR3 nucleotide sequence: TGTGCCAGCAGCTTGGGGGCTAGCGGGGGAAAGGGTGAGCAGTTCTTC. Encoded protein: CASSLGASGGKGEQFF.

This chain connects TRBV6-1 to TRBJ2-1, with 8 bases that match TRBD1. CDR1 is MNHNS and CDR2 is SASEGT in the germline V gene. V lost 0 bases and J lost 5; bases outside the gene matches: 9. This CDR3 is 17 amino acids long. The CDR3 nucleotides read TGTGCCAGCAGTGAAGCGGGGTCAGGGGGCAATCACAATGAGCAGTTCTTC. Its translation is CASSEAGSGGNHNEQFF.

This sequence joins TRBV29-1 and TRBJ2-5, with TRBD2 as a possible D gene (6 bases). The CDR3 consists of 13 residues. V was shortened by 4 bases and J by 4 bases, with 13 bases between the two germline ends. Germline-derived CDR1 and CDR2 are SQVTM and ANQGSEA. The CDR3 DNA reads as TGCAGCGTTGGGCCGGGGAGGCGAGAGACCCAGTACTTC. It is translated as CSVGPGRRETQYF.

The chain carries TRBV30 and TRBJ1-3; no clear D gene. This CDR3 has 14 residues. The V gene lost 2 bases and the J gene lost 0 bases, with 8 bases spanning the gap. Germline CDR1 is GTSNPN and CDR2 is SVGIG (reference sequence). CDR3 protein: CAWSHTASGNTIYF. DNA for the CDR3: TGTGCCTGGAGTCACACAGCCTCTGGAAACACCATATATTTT.

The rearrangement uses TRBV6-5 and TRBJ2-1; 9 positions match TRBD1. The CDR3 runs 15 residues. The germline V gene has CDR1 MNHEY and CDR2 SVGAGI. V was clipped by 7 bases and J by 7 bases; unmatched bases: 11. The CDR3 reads CASTLTGTGMNEQFF. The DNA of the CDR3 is TGTGCCAGCACTCTGACCGGGACAGGGATGAATGAGCAGTTCTTC.

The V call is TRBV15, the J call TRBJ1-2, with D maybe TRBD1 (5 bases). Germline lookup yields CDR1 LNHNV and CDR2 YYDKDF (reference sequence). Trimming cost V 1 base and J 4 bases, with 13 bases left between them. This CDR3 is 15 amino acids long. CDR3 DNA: TGTGCCACCAGCAGAGGGGGCGGGATGGGCTATGGCTACACCTTC. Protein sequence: CATSRGGGMGYGYTF.

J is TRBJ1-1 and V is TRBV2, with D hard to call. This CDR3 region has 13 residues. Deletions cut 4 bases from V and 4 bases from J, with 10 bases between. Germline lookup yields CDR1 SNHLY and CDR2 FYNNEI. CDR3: CASSAREGTEAFF. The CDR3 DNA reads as TGTGCCAGCAGTGCTCGGGAGGGCACTGAAGCTTTCTTT.

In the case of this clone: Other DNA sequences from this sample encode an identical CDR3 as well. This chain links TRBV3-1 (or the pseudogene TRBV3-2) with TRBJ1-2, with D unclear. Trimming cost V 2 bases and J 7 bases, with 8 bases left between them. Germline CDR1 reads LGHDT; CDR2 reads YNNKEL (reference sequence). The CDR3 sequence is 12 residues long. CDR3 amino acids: CASSQSGFGYTF. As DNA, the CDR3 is TGTGCCAGCAGCCAATCGGGGTTTGGCTACACCTTC.

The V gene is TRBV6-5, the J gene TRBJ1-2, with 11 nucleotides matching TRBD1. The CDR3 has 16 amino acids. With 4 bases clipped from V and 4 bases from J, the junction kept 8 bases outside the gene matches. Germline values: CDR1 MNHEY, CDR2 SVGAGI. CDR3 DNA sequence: TGTGCCAGCAGTTCTCCTGGGACAGGGGGGCCCTATGGCTACACCTTC. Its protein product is CASSSPGTGGPYGYTF.

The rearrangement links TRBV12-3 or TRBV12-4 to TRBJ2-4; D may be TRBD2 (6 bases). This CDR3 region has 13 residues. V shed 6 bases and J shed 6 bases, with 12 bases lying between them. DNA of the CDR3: TGTGCCAGCAGAGCCGGACTATTAAACATTCAGTACTTC. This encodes CASRAGLLNIQYF.

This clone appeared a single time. Here the CDR3 DNA reads TGTGCCAGCAGGGCGGTTGAAGAGACCCAGTACTTC. Its translation: CASRAVEETQYF. This chain uses TRBV28 with TRBJ2-5, with unresolved D. In germline, CDR1 is MDHEN, CDR2 SYDVKM. This CDR3 has 12 residues. The V end was cut by 6 bases, the J end by 3 bases, with 8 bases between. The variable domain in full, completed from reference TRBV28 and TRBJ2-5, reads DVKVTQSSRYLVKRTGEKVFLECVQDMDHENMFWYRQDPGLGLRLIYFSYDVKMKEKGDIPEGYSVSREKKERFSLILESASTNQTSMYLCASRAVEETQYFGPGTRLLVL.

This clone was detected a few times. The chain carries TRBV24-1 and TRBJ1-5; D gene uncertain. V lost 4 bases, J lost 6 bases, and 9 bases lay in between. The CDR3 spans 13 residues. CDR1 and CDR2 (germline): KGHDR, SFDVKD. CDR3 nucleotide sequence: TGTGCCACCAGTGAGGGCCCCCCTCAGCCCCAGCATTTT. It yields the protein CATSEGPPQPQHF.

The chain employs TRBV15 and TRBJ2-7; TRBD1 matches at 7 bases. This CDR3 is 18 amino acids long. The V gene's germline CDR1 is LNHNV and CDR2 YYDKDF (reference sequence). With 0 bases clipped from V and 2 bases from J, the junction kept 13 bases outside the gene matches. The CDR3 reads CATSRDRPYTGQAYEQYF. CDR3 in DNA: TGTGCCACCAGCAGAGACCGACCTTATACTGGACAGGCCTACGAGCAGTACTTC.

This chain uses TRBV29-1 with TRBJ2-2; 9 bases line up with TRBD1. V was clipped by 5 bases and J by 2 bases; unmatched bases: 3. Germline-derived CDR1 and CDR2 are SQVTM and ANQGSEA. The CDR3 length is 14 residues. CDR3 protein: CSVRTGANTGELFF. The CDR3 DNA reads TGCAGCGTTCGGACAGGGGCAAACACCGGGGAGCTGTTTTTT.

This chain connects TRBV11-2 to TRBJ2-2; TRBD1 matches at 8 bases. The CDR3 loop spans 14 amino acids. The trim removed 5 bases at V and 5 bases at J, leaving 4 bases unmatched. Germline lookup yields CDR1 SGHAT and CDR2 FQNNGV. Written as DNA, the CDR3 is TGTGCCAGCAGCCCAGGGGGCGGGACCGGGGAGCTGTTTTTT. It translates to CASSPGGGTGELFF. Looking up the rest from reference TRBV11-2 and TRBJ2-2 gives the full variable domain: EAGVAQSPRYKIIEKRQSVAFWCNPISGHATLYWYQQILGQGPKLLIQFQNNGVVDDSQLPKDRFSAERLKGVDSTLKIQPAKLEDSAVYLCASSPGGGTGELFFGEGSRLTVL.

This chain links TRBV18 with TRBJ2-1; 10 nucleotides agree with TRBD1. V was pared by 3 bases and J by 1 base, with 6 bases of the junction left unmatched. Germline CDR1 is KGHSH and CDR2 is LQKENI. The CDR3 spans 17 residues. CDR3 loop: CASSPGDRGVSYNEQFF. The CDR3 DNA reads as TGTGCCAGCTCACCGGGGGACAGGGGAGTATCCTACAATGAGCAGTTCTTC.